This T cell receptor beta chain was sequenced during a study of T cell clones after liver transplantation. Overall study findings and caveats: Post-transplant time points were not standardized, so conclusions are preliminary.

There are 12 residues in the CDR3. The V gene lost 2 bases and the J gene lost 5 bases, with 6 bases spanning the gap. Germline lookup yields CDR1 MDHEN and CDR2 SYDVKM. In its sample, this clone was seen a few times. The antigen is not known. Sequencing was performed with immunoSEQ multiplex PCR; in TCRdb, only in-frame clones are kept and a portion is missing. Among fewer than 85,000 clones, roughly 80% were seen once, and the ten largest hold approximately 0.73%. Thawed unstimulated PBMCs were FACS-sorted by CD3, CD4 and CD8 into two populations. The V gene is TRBV28, the J gene TRBJ1-1, with D unclear. The sequence was obtained from a human patient who received a liver transplant. The T cells may partly be graft donor cells. Sequenced material: CD4+ T cells from blood, taken 12 months after liver transplant. CDR3 bases: TGTGCCAGCAGTTTACCGGCAACTGAAGCTTTCTTT. This sequence encodes CASSLPATEAFF.